This entry is about one TCR beta chain. The antigen remains undetermined. This specimen comes from a study of T-cell reconstitution after alpha-beta-depleted transplantation in children. Study-wide results and limits: There were reportedly several hundred expanded graft clones from which alpha-beta T cells came about two months after transplant. The high TCRbeta diversity at day 60 in some patients came from surviving recipient T cells and thymic progenitors. Most T-cell counts and diversity one year after the transplant came from T cells that were newly produced.

Unique molecular identifiers tagged the TCRbeta library. Each CDR3 protein is one row after TCRdb ran MiXCR on the PCR reads. The sample lists over 200,000 distinct CDR3 sequences, under 8.5% seen once, with 35% to 45% in the top ten. This CDR3 contains 12 residues. Between the trimmed V and J ends, which lost 4 bases and 2 bases, there was a span of 9 bases. In germline, CDR1 is DFQATT, CDR2 SNEGSKA (reference sequence). This receptor was obtained from a male patient aged 2-9 years who had a stem cell transplant for acute myeloid leukemia, so the T cells may come from the graft donor. The chain combines TRBV20-1 with TRBJ2-7, with a possible D match to TRBD1 (6 bases). This specimen was PBMCs, mostly from graft donor cells, taken 360 days after TCRalphabeta/CD19-depleted stem cell transplant. CDR3: CSAKRTAYEQYF. CDR3 sequence (DNA): TGCAGTGCTAAGCGGACAGCCTACGAGCAGTACTTC.